The present T cell receptor (beta chain) was sequenced within a study of metastatic and nonmetastatic thyroid tumors. Germline assignment: CDR1 LNHDA and CDR2 SQIVND (reference sequence). The CDR3 is 15 residues long. V shed 3 bases and J 3 bases; nucleotides not matched to a gene: 7. Patients had received no treatment of any kind before thyroid surgery. Overall study findings and caveats: Benign nodules were reported to have significantly lower TCR beta diversity than malignant thyroid tumors, in blood and tumor.

Study processing details: Researchers built a distant-metastasis classifier for papillary thyroid cancer that drew on CDR3 differences across clinicopathological groups. From the PCR reads, TCRdb re-called clones with MiXCR. TCRdb, not the original authors, processed these V and J calls. In the table there are 89,000 or so clones, about 9.1% of which are singletons. Remarks on this clone: Its antigen remains unknown.

The sequencing sample was made of blood. The V call is TRBV19, the J call TRBJ1-2; 7 positions match TRBD1. The receptor comes from a female donor with papillary thyroid cancer or a benign thyroid nodule (not recorded which). Some clones in this sample may be carry-over from other donors' samples. DNA of the CDR3: TGTGCCAGTAGTATGGGTCAGGGGGTAGACTATGGCTACACCTTC. Protein sequence: CASSMGQGVDYGYTF.